This entry concerns a single T cell receptor beta chain. Trimming left V 3 bases short and J 1 base short, with 13 bases between. Germline V gene data show CDR1 as LNHDA and CDR2 as SQIVND (reference sequence). The CDR3 is 15 residues long. This sample was included in a study of chemoradiotherapy in HPV16-positive cancers. Clones were read by immunoSEQ multiplex PCR, and TCRdb kept only the in-frame ones, dropping some. The data hold about 500 clones, with around nine tenths observed a single time. The specimen comprised tumor tissue, sampled from a patient who underwent chemoradiotherapy. V gene TRBV19 combines with J gene TRBJ2-7; tentative D call: TRBD2 (5 bases). This clonotype was sampled from a human donor with HPV-associated anogenital cancer. The CDR3 is CASSIEAGSSYEQYF. CDR3 coding DNA: TGTGCCAGTAGTATTGAGGCGGGTTCGTCCTACGAGCAGTACTTC.